This T cell receptor beta chain was observed in a study of shared clonotypes between healthy human individuals (dated by TCRdb to about 2020). About the full investigation: Two women and a few men aged 18 to 49 years were included in the cohort. Each donor's leukapheresis produced roughly between roughly 0.85 and 9.5 billion PBMCs. To estimate repertoire size and how much clonotype sharing occurs between individuals, the study deeply sequenced the blood TCR repertoires of about 5 healthy adults. To increase sequencing depth and limit assay-specific biases, different laboratories used diverse techniques to prepare libraries and sequence TCR repertoires. For each donor, CD4 naive and CD4 memory were each given three plates, CD8 naive was given two plates, and CD8 memory was given one plate.

This clone was detected only once. Its recognized antigen is unknown. No per-base quality is available; no much larger clone lies one base away. TCR CDR3 regions were amplified from genomic DNA by multiplex PCR using the deep immunoSEQ assay. Extracted genomic DNA from each cell subset was spread evenly across all wells of several immunoSEQ 96-well plates, with each plate serving as a replicate. For sorted subsets, roughly 0.2 ug genomic DNA, equal to 30,000 to 35,000 T cell genomes, was loaded into each replicate PCR. Purified libraries were quantified with a Qubit 3.0 fluorometer, sized on a Bioanalyzer 2100, and re-quantified with the KAPA Library Quantification kit. Every immunoSEQ 96-well plate was sequenced on a separate single-read 150-cycle Illumina NextSeq 550 flow cell. Processing in the source paper ran as follows. The immunoSEQ output contained only junctional sequences without quality scores, so filtering could not match that applied to full-length reads. To assign V/J genes and CDR3, sequences were annotated using PyIR, a Python wrapper for IgBLAST v1.9, with IMGT germline references. Any read was removed if the V/J assignment was weak (E-value above 1e-6), the CDR3 was missing, or the read contained stop codons, out-of-frame junctions, or ambiguous translated residues. V3J clonotypes were defined as sequences sharing an identical inferred V gene, J gene, and CDR3 amino acid sequence. Percentage overlap between repertoires was computed as shared unique clonotypes divided by the size of the smaller repertoire. Richness of each repertoire was evaluated using RTK rarefaction, the Chao1 estimator, and Recon v2.1 estimates of unobserved clonotypes. OLGA was used to compute generation probabilities for all TCRbeta clonotypes that the gDNA method yielded from four donors. What TCRdb holds here is the immuneACCESS table cut down to in-frame rearrangements. Part of the clones is not present; checked against another copy, under half of the missing clones reflect an unresolved V gene, and the others are unexplained. V and J calls and clone size come straight from that table; D and trimming were deduced from the DNA. The sample table lists a few million clones, more than 85% of them with a count of one. The top ten hold 0.39% of the sample.

On the study overall, not on this receptor specifically: Based on pairwise subsampling, the degree of clonotype sharing among donors was expected to be affected by sequencing depth. When several donors were compared, the shared fraction of clonotypes was roughly 5% for naive CD4, approximately 3.5% for naive CD8, roughly 2.5% for memory CD4, and around 0.37% for memory CD8. Sampling was restricted to blood, and TCR repertoires in tissues likely differ from the TCR repertoires found in blood. Even with the large sequencing depth, rarefaction of the sorted-subset datasets indicated that sequencing was incomplete. Larger estimated clonotype richness was generally found for naive subsets than for memory subsets. Because the study included only a small number of donors, the genetic and exposure-history diversity represented was limited. Compared with non-shared clonotypes, clonotypes shared by all four sorted-subset donors had higher generation probabilities.

The donors were healthy, HIV-negative adults with no recently reported acute infections or vaccinations. Every donor was a Caucasian adult living in Nashville, Tennessee, USA. CD4+ T cells were enriched by magnetic negative selection; naive cells were then positively selected on CD45RA, and the negative fraction formed the memory subset. Blood was collected by leukapheresis, and PBMCs were isolated by Ficoll-Histopaque density gradient centrifugation and then cryopreserved in liquid nitrogen vapor phase. Analytical flow cytometry was used to check the purity and quantity of every magnetically sorted T cell population. From each sorted fraction, genomic DNA was isolated and quantified by UV absorbance on a Nanodrop 2000c. The material sequenced was naive CD4+ T cells from PBMCs. According to the study, the label for this sample's cell subset or site signals: CD45RA+ positively selected. This TCR was recovered from a man aged 18 to 35 in good health. Some clones in this sample may be carry-over from other donors' samples.

The nucleotide sequence reads TGCGCCAGCGGGCCGGACAGGGGAATCTATGGCTACACCTTC. This translates into CASGPDRGIYGYTF. The receptor chain draws on TRBV5-1 and TRBJ1-2; 9 bases in the junction line up with TRBD1. Including cysteine and phenylalanine, the CDR3 has 14 amino acids. The kept DNA is CDR3 alone, 42 bases in frame from the first base. V lost 7 bases and J lost 4 bases, and the count of bases not matched to a germline gene is 8. Sequences SGHRS (CDR1) and YFSETQ (CDR2) are obtained from the germline V gene.